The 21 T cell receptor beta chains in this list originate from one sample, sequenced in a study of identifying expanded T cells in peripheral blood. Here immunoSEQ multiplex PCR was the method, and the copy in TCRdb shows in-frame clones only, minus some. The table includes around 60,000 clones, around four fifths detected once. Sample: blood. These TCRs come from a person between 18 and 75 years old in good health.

The CDR3 loop reads CASSIQRTGPSWSNQPQHF. CDR3 DNA sequence: TGTGCCAGTAGTATTCAGCGGACAGGCCCCTCATGGAGCAATCAGCCCCAGCATTTT. V and J are TRBV19 and TRBJ1-5; 7 nucleotides match TRBD1. The CDR3 extends over 19 amino acids. Trimming cost V 3 bases and J 1 base; bases outside gene matches: 15. The germline V gene encodes CDR1 LNHDA and CDR2 SQIVND (reference sequence).

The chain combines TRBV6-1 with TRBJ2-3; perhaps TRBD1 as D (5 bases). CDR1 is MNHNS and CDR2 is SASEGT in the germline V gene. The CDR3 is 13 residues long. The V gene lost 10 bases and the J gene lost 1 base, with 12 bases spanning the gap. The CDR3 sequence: CATRWGGTDTQYF. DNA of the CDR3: TGTGCCACCAGGTGGGGCGGCACAGATACGCAGTATTTT.

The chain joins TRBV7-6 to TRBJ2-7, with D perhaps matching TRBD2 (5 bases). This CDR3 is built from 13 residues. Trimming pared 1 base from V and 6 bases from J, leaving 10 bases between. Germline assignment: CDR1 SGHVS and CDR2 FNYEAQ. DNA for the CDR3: TGTGCCAGCAGCTTAGGGGCGGGCACCGAGCAGTACTTC. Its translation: CASSLGAGTEQYF.

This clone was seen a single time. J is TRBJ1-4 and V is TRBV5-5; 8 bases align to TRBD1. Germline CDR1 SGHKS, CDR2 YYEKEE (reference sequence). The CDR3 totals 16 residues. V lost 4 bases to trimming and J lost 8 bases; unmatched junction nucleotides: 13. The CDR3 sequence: CASSMVQGAIREKLFF. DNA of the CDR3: TGTGCCAGCAGCATGGTTCAGGGGGCGATAAGGGAAAAACTGTTTTTT. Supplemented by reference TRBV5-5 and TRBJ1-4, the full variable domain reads DAGVTQSPTHLIKTRGQQVTLRCSPISGHKSVSWYQQVLGQGPQFIFQYYEKEERGRGNFPDRFSARQFPNYSSELNVNALLLGDSALYLCASSMVQGAIREKLFFGSGTQLSVL.

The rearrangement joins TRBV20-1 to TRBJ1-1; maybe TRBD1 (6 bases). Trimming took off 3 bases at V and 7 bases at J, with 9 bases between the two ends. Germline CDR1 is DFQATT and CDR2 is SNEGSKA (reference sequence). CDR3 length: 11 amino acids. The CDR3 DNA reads TGCAGTGCTAGGTGGACAGATGAAGCTTTCTTT. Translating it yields CSARWTDEAFF.

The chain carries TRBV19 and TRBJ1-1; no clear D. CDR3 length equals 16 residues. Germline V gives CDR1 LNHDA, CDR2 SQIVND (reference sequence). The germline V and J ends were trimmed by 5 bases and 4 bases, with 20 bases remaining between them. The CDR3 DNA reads TGTGCCAGTAGTTTGGAGGGTTTCACCCCGAGCACTGAAGCTTTCTTT. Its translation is CASSLEGFTPSTEAFF.

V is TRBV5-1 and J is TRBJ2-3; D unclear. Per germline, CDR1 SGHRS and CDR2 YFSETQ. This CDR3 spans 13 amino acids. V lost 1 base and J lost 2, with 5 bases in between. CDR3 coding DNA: TGCGCCAGCAGCTTGTACGTCACAGATACGCAGTATTTT. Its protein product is CASSLYVTDTQYF.

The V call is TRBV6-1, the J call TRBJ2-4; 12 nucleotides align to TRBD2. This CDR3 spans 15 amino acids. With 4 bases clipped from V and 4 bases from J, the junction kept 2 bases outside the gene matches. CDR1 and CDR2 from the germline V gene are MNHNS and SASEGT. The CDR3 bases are TGTGCCAGCAGTGGAACTAGCGGGGGGAAAAACATTCAGTACTTC. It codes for CASSGTSGGKNIQYF.

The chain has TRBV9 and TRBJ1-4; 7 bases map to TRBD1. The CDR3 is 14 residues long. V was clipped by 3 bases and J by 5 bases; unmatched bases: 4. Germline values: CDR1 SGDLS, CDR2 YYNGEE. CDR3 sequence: CASSEGQNNEKLFF. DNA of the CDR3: TGTGCCAGCAGCGAGGGACAGAACAATGAAAAACTGTTTTTT.

CDR3: CASSQGTEYGYTF. In nucleotides, the CDR3 is TGTGCCAGCTCACAGGGAACGGAGTATGGCTACACCTTC. This chain uses TRBV18 with TRBJ1-2; D gene ambiguous. Germline V gives CDR1 KGHSH, CDR2 LQKENI. Trimming cost V 4 bases and J 5 bases, with 11 bases left between them. The CDR3 is 13 amino acids.

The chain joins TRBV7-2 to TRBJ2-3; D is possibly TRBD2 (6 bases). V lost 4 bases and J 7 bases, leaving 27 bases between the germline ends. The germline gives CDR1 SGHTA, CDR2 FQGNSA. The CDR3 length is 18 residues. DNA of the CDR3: TGTGCCAGCAGCTCACCCGGGGGAGGCGGGGTCGCGATATATACGCAGTATTTT. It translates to CASSSPGGGGVAIYTQYF.

As DNA, the CDR3 is TGTGCCAGCAGCCAAGAAATAGGGGATGCATATGGCTACACCTTC. Its protein is CASSQEIGDAYGYTF. This sequence joins TRBV14 and TRBJ1-2; perhaps TRBD1 as D (5 bases). V shed 0 bases and J shed 5 bases, with 13 bases lying between them. The CDR3 covers 15 residues. The germline V gene encodes CDR1 SGHDN and CDR2 FVKESK.

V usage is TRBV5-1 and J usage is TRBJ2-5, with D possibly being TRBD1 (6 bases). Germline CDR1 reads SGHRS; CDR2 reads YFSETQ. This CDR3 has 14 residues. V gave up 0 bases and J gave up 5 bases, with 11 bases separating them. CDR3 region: CASSLAPGAETQYF. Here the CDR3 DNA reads TGCGCCAGCAGCTTGGCCCCAGGGGCCGAGACCCAGTACTTC.

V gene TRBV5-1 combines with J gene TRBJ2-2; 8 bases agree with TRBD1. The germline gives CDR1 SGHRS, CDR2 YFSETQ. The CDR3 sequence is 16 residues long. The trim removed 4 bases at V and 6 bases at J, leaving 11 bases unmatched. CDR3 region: CASSVGGQGTAGELFF. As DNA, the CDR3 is TGCGCCAGCAGCGTCGGTGGACAGGGAACCGCCGGGGAGCTGTTTTTT.

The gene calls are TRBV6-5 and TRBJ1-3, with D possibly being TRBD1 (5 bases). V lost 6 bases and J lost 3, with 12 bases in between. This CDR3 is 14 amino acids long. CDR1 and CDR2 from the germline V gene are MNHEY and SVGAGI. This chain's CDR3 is CASRPGTGGNTIYF. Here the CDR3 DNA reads TGTGCCAGCAGACCAGGGACTGGTGGAAACACCATATATTTT.

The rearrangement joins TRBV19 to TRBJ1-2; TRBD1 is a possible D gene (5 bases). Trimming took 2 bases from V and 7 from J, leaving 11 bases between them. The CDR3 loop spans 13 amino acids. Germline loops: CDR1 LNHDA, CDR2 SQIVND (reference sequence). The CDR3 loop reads CASSIWGGRGYTF. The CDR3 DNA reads TGTGCCAGTAGTATATGGGGGGGTCGTGGCTACACCTTC.

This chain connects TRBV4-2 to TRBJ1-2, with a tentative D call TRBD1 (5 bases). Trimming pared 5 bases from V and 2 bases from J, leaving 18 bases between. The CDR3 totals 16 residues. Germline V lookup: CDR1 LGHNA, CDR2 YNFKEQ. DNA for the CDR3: TGTGCCAGCAGCTCGGACATAGACAGTCCCAACTATGGCTACACCTTC. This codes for CASSSDIDSPNYGYTF.

CDR3 bases: TGTGCCAGCAGCTTGGGCCTTGGCACTGAAGCTTTCTTT. It translates to CASSLGLGTEAFF. The V gene is TRBV5-5, the J gene TRBJ1-1; D remains ambiguous. The CDR3 sequence is 13 residues long. Germline CDR1 SGHKS, CDR2 YYEKEE (reference sequence). V lost 0 bases and J 4 bases, leaving 7 bases between the germline ends.

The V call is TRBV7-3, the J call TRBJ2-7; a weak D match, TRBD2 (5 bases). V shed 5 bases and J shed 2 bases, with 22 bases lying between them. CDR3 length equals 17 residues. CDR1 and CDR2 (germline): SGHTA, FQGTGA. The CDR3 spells CASSPKDRGKYTYEQYV. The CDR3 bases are TGTGCCAGCAGCCCGAAGGACCGGGGAAAATATACCTACGAGCAGTACGTC.

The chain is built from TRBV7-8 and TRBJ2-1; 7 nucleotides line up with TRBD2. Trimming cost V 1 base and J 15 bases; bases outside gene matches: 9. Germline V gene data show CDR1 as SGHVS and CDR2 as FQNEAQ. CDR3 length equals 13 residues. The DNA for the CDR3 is TGTGCCAGCAGCTTAGGGGGGAGGGCCTCCCGGTTCTTC. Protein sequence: CASSLGGRASRFF.

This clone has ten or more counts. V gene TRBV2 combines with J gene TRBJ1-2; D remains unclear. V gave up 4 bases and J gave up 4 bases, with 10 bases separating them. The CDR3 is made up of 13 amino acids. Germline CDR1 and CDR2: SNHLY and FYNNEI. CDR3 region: CASSGQNLYGYTF. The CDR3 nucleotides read TGTGCCAGCAGTGGGCAGAACCTCTATGGCTACACCTTC.